The clone carrying this T cell receptor (beta chain) was counted only a few times. Its antigen is as yet unknown. Trimming took 1 base from V and 6 from J, leaving 10 bases between them. The CDR3 covers 13 residues. Looked up from germline, CDR1 is MGHRA and CDR2 is YSYEKL. This sample was included in a study of T cells in Graves' hyperthyroidism and ophthalmopathy. Study conclusions and caveats: Blood also carried most thyroid clonotypes expanded above 0.001.

Amplification of TCR beta CDR3 regions used RNA as the template. The HTBI primer set was used in a first-round RT-PCR of the TCR CDR3. Each CDR3 protein gets one entry after TCRdb re-called the multiplex PCR reads with MiXCR. Among about 400,000 distinct CDR3 sequences, approximately 14% were seen once, and the ten largest hold 12% to 15%. This sequence joins TRBV4-1 and TRBJ2-7; D call uncertain. Sequencing was performed on blood. This sequence originates from a woman younger than 35 with Graves' hyperthyroidism. CDR3 loop: CASSQAPGVEQYF. The CDR3 DNA reads as TGCGCCAGCAGCCAAGCCCCTGGGGTCGAGCAGTACTTC.